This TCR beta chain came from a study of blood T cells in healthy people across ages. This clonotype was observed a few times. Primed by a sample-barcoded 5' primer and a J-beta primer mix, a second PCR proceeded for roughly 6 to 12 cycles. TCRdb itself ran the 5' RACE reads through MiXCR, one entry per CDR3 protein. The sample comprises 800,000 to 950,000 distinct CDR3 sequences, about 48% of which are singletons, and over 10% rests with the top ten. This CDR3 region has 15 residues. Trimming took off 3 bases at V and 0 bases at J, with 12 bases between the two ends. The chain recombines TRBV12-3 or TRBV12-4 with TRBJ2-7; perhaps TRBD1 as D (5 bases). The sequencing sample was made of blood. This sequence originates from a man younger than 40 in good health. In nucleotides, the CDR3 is TGTGCCAGCAGTTTGACAGACCAGTCCTCCTACGAGCAGTACTTC. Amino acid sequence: CASSLTDQSSYEQYF.